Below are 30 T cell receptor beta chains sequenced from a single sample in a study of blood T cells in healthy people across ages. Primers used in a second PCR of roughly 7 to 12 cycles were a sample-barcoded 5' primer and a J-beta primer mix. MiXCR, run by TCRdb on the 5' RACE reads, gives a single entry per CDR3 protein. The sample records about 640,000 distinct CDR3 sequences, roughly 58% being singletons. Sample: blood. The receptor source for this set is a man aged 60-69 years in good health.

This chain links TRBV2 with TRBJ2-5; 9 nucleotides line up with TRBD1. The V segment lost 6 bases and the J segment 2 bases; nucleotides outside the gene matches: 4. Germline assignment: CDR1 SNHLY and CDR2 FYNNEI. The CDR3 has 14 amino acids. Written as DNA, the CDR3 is TGTGCCAGCAGGCCAGGACAGGGGCAAGAGACCCAGTACTTC. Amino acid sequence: CASRPGQGQETQYF. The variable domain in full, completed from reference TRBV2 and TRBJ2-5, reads EPEVTQTPSHQVTQMGQEVILRCVPISNHLYFYWYRQILGQKVEFLVSFYNNEISEKSEIFDDQFSVERPDGSNFTLKIRSTKLEDSAMYFCASRPGQGQETQYFGPGTRLLVL.

CDR3 in amino acids: CASSSSGGDDTQYF. The CDR3 bases are TGCGCCAGCAGCTCGAGCGGGGGGGATGATACGCAGTATTTT. This chain links TRBV5-1 with TRBJ2-3; 10 bases are shared with TRBD2. CDR3 length: 14 amino acids. Germline V lookup: CDR1 SGHRS, CDR2 YFSETQ. Trimming took 3 bases from V and 6 from J; bases not matched to a gene: 4.

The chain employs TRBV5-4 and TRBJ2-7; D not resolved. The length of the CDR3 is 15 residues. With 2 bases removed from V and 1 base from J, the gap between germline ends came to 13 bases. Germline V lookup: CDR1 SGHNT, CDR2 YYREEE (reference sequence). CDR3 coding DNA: TGTGCCAGCAGCTTAGACGGAGACGGGTCCTACGAGCAGTACTTC. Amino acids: CASSLDGDGSYEQYF.

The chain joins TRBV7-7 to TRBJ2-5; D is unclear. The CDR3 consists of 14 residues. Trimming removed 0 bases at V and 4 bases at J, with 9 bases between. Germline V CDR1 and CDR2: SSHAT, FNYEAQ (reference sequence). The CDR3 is CASSLAGKVETQYF. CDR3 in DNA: TGTGCCAGCAGCTTAGCAGGGAAGGTAGAGACCCAGTACTTC.

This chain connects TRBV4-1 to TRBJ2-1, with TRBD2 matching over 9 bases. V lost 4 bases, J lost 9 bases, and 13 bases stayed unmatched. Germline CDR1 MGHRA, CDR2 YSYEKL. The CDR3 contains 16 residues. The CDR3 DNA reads TGCGCCAGCAGCCCCATGGGGGCTAGCGGGGACGGTGAGCAGTTCTTC. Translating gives CASSPMGASGDGEQFF.

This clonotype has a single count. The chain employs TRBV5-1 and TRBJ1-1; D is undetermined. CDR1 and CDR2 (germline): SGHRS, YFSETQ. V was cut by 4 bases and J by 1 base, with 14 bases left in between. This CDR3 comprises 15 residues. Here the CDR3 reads CASSDGTRGNTEAFF. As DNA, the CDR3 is TGCGCCAGCAGCGATGGAACACGGGGGAACACTGAAGCTTTCTTT.

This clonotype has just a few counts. The CDR3 sequence is CSARDLIGRNGYTF. CDR3 bases: TGCAGTGCTAGAGATTTAATTGGGAGAAATGGCTACACCTTC. The rearrangement links TRBV20-1 to TRBJ1-2; D is ambiguous. Germline V lookup: CDR1 DFQATT, CDR2 SNEGSKA (reference sequence). The V end was cut by 0 bases, the J end by 6 bases, with 14 bases between. The CDR3 has 14 residues.

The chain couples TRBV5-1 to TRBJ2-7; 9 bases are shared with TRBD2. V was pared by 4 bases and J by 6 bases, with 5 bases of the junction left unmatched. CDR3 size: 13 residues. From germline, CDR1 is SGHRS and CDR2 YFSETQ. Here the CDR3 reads CASSVAGGREQYF. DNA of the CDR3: TGCGCCAGCAGCGTGGCGGGGGGGCGCGAGCAGTACTTC.

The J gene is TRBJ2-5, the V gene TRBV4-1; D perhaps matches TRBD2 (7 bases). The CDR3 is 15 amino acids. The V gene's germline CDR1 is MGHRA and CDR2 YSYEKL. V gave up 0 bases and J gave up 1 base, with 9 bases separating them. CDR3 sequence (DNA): TGCGCCAGCAGCCAAGAGGGGGGGCCCCAAGAGACCCAGTACTTC. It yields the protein CASSQEGGPQETQYF.

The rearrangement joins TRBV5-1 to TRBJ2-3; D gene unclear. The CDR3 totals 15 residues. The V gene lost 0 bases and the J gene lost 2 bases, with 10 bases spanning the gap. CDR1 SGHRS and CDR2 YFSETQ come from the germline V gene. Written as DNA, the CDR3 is TGCGCCAGCAGCTTGGGCCCCGTAAACACAGATACGCAGTATTTT. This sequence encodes CASSLGPVNTDTQYF.

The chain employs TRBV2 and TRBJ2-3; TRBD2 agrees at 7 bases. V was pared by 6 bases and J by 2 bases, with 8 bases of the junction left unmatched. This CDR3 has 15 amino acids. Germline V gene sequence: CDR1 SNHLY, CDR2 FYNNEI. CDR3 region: CASRLQRGNTDTQYF. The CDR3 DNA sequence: TGTGCCAGCAGATTGCAGCGGGGAAACACAGATACGCAGTATTTT.

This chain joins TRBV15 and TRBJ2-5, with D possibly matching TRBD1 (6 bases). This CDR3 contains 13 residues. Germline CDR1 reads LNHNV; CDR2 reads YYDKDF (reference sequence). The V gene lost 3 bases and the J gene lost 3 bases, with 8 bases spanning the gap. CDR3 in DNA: TGTGCCACCAGCAGGGACAGCGAAGAGACCCAGTACTTC. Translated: CATSRDSEETQYF. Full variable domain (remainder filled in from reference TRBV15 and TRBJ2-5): DAMVIQNPRYQVTQFGKPVTLSCSQTLNHNVMYWYQQKSSQAPKLLFHYYDKDFNNEADTPDNFQSRRPNTSFCFLDIRSPGLGDTAMYLCATSRDSEETQYFGPGTRLLVL.

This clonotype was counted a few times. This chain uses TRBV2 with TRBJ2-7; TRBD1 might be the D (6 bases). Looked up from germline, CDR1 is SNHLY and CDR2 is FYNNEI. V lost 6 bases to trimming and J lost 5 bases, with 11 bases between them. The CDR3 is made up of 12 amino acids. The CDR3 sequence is CASRVQGHEQYF. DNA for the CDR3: TGTGCCAGCAGAGTACAGGGCCACGAGCAGTACTTC. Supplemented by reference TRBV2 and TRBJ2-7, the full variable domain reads EPEVTQTPSHQVTQMGQEVILRCVPISNHLYFYWYRQILGQKVEFLVSFYNNEISEKSEIFDDQFSVERPDGSNFTLKIRSTKLEDSAMYFCASRVQGHEQYFGPGTRLTVT.

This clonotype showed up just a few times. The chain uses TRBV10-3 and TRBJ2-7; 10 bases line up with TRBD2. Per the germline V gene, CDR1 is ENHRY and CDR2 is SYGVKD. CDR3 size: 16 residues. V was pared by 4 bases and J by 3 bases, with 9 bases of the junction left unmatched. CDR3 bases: TGTGCCATCAGTGCCTCAAGGACTAGCGGAAACTACGAGCAGTACTTC. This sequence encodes CAISASRTSGNYEQYF.

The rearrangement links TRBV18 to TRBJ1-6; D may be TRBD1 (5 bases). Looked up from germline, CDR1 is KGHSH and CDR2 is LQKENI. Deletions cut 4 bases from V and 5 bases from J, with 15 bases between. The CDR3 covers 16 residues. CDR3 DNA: TGTGCCAGCTCACGGAACGCCCGGGGCGATAATTCACCCCTCCACTTT. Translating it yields CASSRNARGDNSPLHF.

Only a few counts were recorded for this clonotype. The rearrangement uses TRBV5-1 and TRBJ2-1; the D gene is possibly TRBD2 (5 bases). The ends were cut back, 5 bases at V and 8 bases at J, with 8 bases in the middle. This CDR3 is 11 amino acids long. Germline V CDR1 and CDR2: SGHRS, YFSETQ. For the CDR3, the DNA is TGCGCCAGCAGTAGCGCTTATGAGCAGTTCTTC. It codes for CASSSAYEQFF.

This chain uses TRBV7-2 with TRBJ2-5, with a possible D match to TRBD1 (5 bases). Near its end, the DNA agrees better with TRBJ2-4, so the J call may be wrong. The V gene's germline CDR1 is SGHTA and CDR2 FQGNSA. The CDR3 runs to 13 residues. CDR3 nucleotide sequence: TGTGCCAGCAGCTTAAAAGGGGTGGACATTCAGTACTTC. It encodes CASSLKGVDIQYF.

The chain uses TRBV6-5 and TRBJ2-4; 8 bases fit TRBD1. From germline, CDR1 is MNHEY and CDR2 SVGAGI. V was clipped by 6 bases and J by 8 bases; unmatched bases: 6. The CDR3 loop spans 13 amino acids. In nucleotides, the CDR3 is TGTGCCAGCAGCCAGGGGGCCGGGGACATTCAGTACTTC. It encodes CASSQGAGDIQYF.

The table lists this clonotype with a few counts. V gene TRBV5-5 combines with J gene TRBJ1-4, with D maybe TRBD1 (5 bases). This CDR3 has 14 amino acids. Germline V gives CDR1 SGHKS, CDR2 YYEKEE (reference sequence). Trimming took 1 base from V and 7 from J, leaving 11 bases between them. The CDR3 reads CASSLFGTGEKLFF. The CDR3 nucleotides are TGTGCCAGCAGCTTGTTCGGGACCGGTGAAAAACTGTTTTTT.

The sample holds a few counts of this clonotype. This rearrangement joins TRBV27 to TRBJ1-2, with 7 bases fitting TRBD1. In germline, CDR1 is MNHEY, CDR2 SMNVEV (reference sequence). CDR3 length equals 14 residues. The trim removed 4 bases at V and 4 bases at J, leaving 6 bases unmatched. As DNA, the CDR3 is TGTGCCAGCAGTTCACAGGGGAGAGGCTATGGCTACACCTTC. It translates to CASSSQGRGYGYTF.

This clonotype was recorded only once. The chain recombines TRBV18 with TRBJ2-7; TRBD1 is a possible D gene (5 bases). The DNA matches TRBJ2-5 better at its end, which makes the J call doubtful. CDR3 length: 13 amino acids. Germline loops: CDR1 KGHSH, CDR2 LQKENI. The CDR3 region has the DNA TGTGCCAGCTCGACTGACAGAGATGAGACCCAGTACTTC. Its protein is CASSTDRDETQYF.

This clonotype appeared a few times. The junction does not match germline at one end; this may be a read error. CDR3 loop: CASRFRGWADTQYF. DNA for the CDR3: TGTGCCAGCCGCTTCCGGGGGTGGGCAGATACGCAGTATTTT. The rearrangement joins TRBV7-2 to TRBJ2-3; possibly TRBD2 for D (6 bases). The CDR3 covers 14 residues. The germline CDR1 and CDR2 sequences are SGHTA and FQGNSA.

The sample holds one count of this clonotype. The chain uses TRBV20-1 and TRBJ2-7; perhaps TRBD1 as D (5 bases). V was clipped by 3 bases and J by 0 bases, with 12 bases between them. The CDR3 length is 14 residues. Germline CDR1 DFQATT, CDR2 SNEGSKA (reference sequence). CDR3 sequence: CSASDSASSYEQYF. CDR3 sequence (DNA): TGCAGTGCTAGTGACAGCGCGAGCTCCTACGAGCAGTACTTC.

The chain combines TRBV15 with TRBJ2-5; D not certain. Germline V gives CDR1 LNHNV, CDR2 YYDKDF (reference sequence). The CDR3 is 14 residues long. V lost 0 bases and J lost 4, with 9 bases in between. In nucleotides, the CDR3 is TGTGCCACCAGCAGAGACTCTTCGGGAGAGACCCAGTACTTC. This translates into CATSRDSSGETQYF.

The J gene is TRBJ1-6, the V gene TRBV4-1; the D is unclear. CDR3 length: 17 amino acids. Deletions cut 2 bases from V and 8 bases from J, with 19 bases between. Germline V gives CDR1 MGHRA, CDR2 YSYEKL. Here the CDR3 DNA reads TGCGCCAGCAGCCAACCCGAAGGGCGTGACTACGATTCACCCCTCCACTTT. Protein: CASSQPEGRDYDSPLHF.

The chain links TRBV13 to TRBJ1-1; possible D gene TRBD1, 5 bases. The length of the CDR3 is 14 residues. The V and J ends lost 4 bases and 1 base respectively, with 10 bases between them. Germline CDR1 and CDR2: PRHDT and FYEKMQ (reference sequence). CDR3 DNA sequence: TGTGCCAGCAGCTCCAGGGCGGCGAACACTGAAGCTTTCTTT. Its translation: CASSSRAANTEAFF.

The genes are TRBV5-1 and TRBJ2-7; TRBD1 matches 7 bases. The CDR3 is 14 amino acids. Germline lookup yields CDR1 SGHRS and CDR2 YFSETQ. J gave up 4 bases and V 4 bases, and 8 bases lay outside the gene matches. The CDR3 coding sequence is TGCGCCAGCAGCACCCGGACAGGAGCTTACGAGCAGTACTTC. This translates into CASSTRTGAYEQYF.

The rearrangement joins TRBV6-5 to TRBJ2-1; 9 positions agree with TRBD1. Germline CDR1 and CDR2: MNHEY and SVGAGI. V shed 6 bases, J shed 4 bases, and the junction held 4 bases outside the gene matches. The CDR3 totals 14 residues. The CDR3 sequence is CASSRGQGYNEQFF. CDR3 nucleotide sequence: TGTGCCAGCAGCCGGGGACAGGGTTACAATGAGCAGTTCTTC.

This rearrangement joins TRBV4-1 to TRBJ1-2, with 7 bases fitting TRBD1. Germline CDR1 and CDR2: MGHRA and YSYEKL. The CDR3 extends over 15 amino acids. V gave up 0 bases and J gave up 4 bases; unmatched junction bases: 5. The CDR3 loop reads CASSQDGGQVYGYTF. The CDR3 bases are TGCGCCAGCAGCCAAGATGGAGGACAGGTCTATGGCTACACCTTC.

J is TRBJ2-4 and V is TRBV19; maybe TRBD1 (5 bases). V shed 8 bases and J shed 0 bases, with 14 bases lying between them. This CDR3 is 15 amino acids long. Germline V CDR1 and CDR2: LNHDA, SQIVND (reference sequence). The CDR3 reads CASPETGIAKNIQYF. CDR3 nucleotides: TGTGCCAGTCCTGAAACAGGCATAGCCAAAAACATTCAGTACTTC.